These 26 T cell receptor beta chains originate from one sample sequenced in a study of cytomegalovirus exposure and HLA in healthy donors. Clones were read by immunoSEQ multiplex PCR, and TCRdb kept only the in-frame ones, dropping some. The sample has about 300,000 clones, 70% to 90% seen once. The material sequenced was PBMCs. The source is a woman under 30 in good health and CMV-seronegative.

The rearrangement joins TRBV10-3 to TRBJ2-5; 8 bases align to TRBD1. Germline CDR1 ENHRY, CDR2 SYGVKD. Unmatched junction bases numbered 5, after V lost 8 bases and J lost 0 bases. This CDR3 is built from 14 residues. The CDR3 is CAIGTGPYQETQYF. CDR3 in DNA: TGTGCCATCGGGACAGGACCGTACCAAGAGACCCAGTACTTC.

The chain links TRBV5-4 to TRBJ2-5; no clear D gene. There are 13 residues in the CDR3. Germline CDR1 SGHNT, CDR2 YYREEE (reference sequence). V shed 4 bases and J shed 0 bases, with 7 bases lying between them. The CDR3 region is CASSNQYQETQYF. CDR3 bases: TGTGCCAGCAGCAACCAGTACCAAGAGACCCAGTACTTC.

V and J are TRBV4-1 and TRBJ2-7; perhaps TRBD1 as D (6 bases). The V end lost 4 bases, the J end lost 5 bases, and 15 bases lay between the germline ends. Germline V gives CDR1 MGHRA, CDR2 YSYEKL. CDR3 length: 14 amino acids. CDR3 sequence (DNA): TGCGCCAGCAGCCCTAGAGTGCAGGGGAACGAGCAGTACTTC. Its protein is CASSPRVQGNEQYF.

The chain employs TRBV5-1 and TRBJ2-1, with TRBD2 as a possible D gene (7 bases). Trimming stripped 7 bases from V and 9 bases from J, with 23 bases between. CDR1 is SGHRS, CDR2 YFSETQ, per germline. The CDR3 spans 15 residues. The CDR3 sequence is CASLGGGYGIGEQFF. The DNA for the CDR3 is TGCGCCAGCCTTGGGGGGGGCTACGGTATAGGTGAGCAGTTCTTC.

CDR3 region: CASTSGGYPGGYTF. DNA of the CDR3: TGTGCCAGCACCTCGGGAGGCTACCCGGGTGGCTACACCTTC. The chain links TRBV27 to TRBJ1-2; no reliable D call. This CDR3 comprises 14 residues. V was trimmed by 7 bases and J by 7 bases, leaving 19 bases between them. Germline CDR1 is MNHEY and CDR2 is SMNVEV (reference sequence).

This clone appeared a few times. The identical CDR3 is also encoded by other nucleotide sequences in the sample. The V call is TRBV18, the J call TRBJ2-7; 11 nucleotides agree with TRBD2. CDR3 length: 15 amino acids. V gave up 3 bases and J gave up 1 base; unmatched junction bases: 2. CDR1 and CDR2 from the germline V gene are KGHSH and LQKENI. The CDR3 sequence: CASSPGTSGSYEQYF. CDR3 coding DNA: TGTGCCAGCTCACCTGGGACTAGCGGTTCCTACGAGCAGTACTTC.

This clone was picked up a small number of times. J is TRBJ1-1 and V is TRBV28; a weak D match, TRBD1 (6 bases). V lost 6 bases and J lost 4, with 12 bases in between. Germline CDR1 reads MDHEN; CDR2 reads SYDVKM. This CDR3 region has 13 residues. The CDR3 DNA follows: TGTGCCAGCAGCCTAACAGGGCCCACTGAAGCTTTCTTT. Its protein is CASSLTGPTEAFF.

This clone has a single count. The J gene is TRBJ2-1, the V gene TRBV14; TRBD2 matches 7 bases. The V gene end was trimmed by 3 bases and the J gene end by 3 bases; junction bases not matched to a gene: 8. CDR1 is SGHDN and CDR2 is FVKESK in the germline V gene. The CDR3 sequence is 16 residues long. CDR3 DNA sequence: TGTGCCAGCAGCCAGGGTGGGACTACCCTCTACAATGAGCAGTTCTTC. This encodes CASSQGGTTLYNEQFF.

The chain is built from TRBV10-3 and TRBJ1-1; 9 bases line up with TRBD1. V lost 11 bases, J lost 4 bases, and 8 bases stayed unmatched. From germline, CDR1 is ENHRY and CDR2 SYGVKD. CDR3 length equals 13 residues. CDR3 sequence (DNA): TGTGCCTCAGCGGGACAGGGTCTCACTGAAGCTTTCTTT. This translates into CASAGQGLTEAFF.

The genes are TRBV6-1 and TRBJ1-2, with 9 bases fitting TRBD1. Per the germline V gene, CDR1 is MNHNS and CDR2 is SASEGT. J lost 4 bases, V lost 1 base, and 16 bases had no gene match. The CDR3 contains 19 residues. DNA for the CDR3: TGTGCCAGCAGTGAAGGTCGTCGGACAGGGGCTGGATCGGTCTATGGCTACACCTTC. Its protein is CASSEGRRTGAGSVYGYTF.

The chain combines TRBV28 with TRBJ1-4; tentative D call: TRBD1 (6 bases). The CDR3 sequence is 14 residues long. Germline CDR1 and CDR2: MDHEN and SYDVKM. V lost 3 bases and J lost 8, with 13 bases in between. The CDR3 protein is CASSFRGAGEKLFF. CDR3 coding DNA: TGTGCCAGCAGTTTCCGGGGGGCGGGCGAAAAACTGTTTTTT.

The CDR3 DNA reads as TGTGCCAGTAGTATAGTTCCGGGGGTACTGGATCAGCCCCAGCATTTT. Translated, it gives CASSIVPGVLDQPQHF. This chain connects TRBV19 to TRBJ1-5; D perhaps matches TRBD1 (5 bases). V gave up 1 base and J gave up 5 bases, with 15 bases separating them. The CDR3 consists of 16 residues. Per the germline V gene, CDR1 is LNHDA and CDR2 is SQIVND (reference sequence).

The chain employs TRBV27 and TRBJ1-2; 7 bases fit TRBD1. This CDR3 region has 15 residues. V gave up 6 bases and J gave up 6 bases; unmatched junction bases: 13. In germline, CDR1 is MNHEY, CDR2 SMNVEV (reference sequence). The CDR3 sequence is CASRASTGLGDGYTF. CDR3 nucleotide sequence: TGTGCCAGCAGGGCTTCGACAGGGCTGGGGGATGGCTACACCTTC.

V usage is TRBV7-8 and J usage is TRBJ2-1; TRBD2 matches at 7 bases. The CDR3 totals 16 residues. CDR1 and CDR2 from the germline V gene are SGHVS and FQNEAQ. The J segment lost 0 bases and the V segment lost 8 bases, leaving 10 bases of the junction unmatched. The CDR3 DNA follows: TGTGCCAGCCGGCTGGGGGGAGGGAGCTCCTACAATGAGCAGTTCTTC. Its protein is CASRLGGGSSYNEQFF.

The rearrangement joins TRBV27 to TRBJ1-5; perhaps TRBD1 as D (6 bases). The length of the CDR3 is 16 residues. The germline gives CDR1 MNHEY, CDR2 SMNVEV (reference sequence). The V end was cut by 5 bases, the J end by 5 bases, with 19 bases between. The CDR3 protein is CASSQFGTSPYQPQHF. Written as DNA, the CDR3 is TGTGCCAGCAGTCAATTTGGGACATCCCCCTATCAGCCCCAGCATTTT.

The V call is TRBV5-1, the J call TRBJ2-3; the D gene is possibly TRBD1 (6 bases). V lost 3 bases, J lost 6 bases, and 8 bases lay in between. The CDR3 is 12 amino acids. In germline, CDR1 is SGHRS, CDR2 YFSETQ. The CDR3 region is CASSWTDDTQYF. The CDR3 DNA reads as TGCGCCAGCAGCTGGACAGACGATACGCAGTATTTT. The complete variable domain, with remaining parts taken from reference TRBV5-1 and TRBJ2-3, reads KAGVTQTPRYLIKTRGQQVTLSCSPISGHRSVSWYQQTPGQGLQFLFEYFSETQRNKGNFPGRFSGRQFSNSRSEMNVSTLELGDSALYLCASSWTDDTQYFGPGTRLTVL.

DNA for the CDR3: TGCAGTGCGGGGACAGAAGCTTTCTTT. This sequence encodes CSAGTEAFF. The chain couples TRBV20-1 to TRBJ1-1; a possible D gene is TRBD1 (6 bases). Germline CDR1 is DFQATT and CDR2 is SNEGSKA (reference sequence). With 6 bases removed from V and 8 bases from J, the gap between germline ends came to 7 bases. This CDR3 has 9 amino acids.

The chain combines TRBV28 with TRBJ1-5, with 9 bases identical to TRBD1. Germline V gene lookup returns CDR1 MDHEN and CDR2 SYDVKM. After removal of 10 bases from V and 4 bases from J, the junction contained 14 bases not matched to a gene. The CDR3 totals 16 residues. CDR3 nucleotide sequence: TGTGCCACCAAGTCCGAGGGGACAGGGCGTAATCAGCCCCAGCATTTT. Translating gives CATKSEGTGRNQPQHF.

CDR3: CASSYNYRLPAKNIQYF. The CDR3 DNA is TGTGCCAGCAGTTATAATTACAGGTTGCCGGCCAAAAACATTCAGTACTTC. The chain has TRBV28 and TRBJ2-4, with a tentative D call TRBD1 (5 bases). Germline CDR1 reads MDHEN; CDR2 reads SYDVKM. V was clipped by 4 bases and J by 1 base, with 17 bases between them. The CDR3 is 17 amino acids.

J is TRBJ1-2 and V is TRBV27, with 10 bases that match TRBD1. V trimming: 2 bases; J trimming: 3 bases; junction bases outside the gene matches: 6. This CDR3 is 16 amino acids long. From germline, CDR1 is MNHEY and CDR2 SMNVEV (reference sequence). CDR3 nucleotides: TGTGCCAGCAGTTTAGCCGGGACAGGGGCCTACTATGGCTACACCTTC. Its protein product is CASSLAGTGAYYGYTF.

The CDR3 nucleotides read TGTGCCAGCAGCTCCCGGGGGGACTATAGCAATCAGCCCCAGCATTTT. It translates to CASSSRGDYSNQPQHF. V gene TRBV5-8 combines with J gene TRBJ1-5; possibly TRBD1 for D (5 bases). Germline CDR1 reads SGHTS; CDR2 reads YDEGEE. V was cut by 3 bases and J by 0 bases, with 13 bases left in between. The CDR3 spans 16 residues.

As DNA, the CDR3 is TGTGCCAGCAGCCGGACAGGGCCCGGCAATCAGCCCCAGCATTTT. Protein product: CASSRTGPGNQPQHF. The chain has TRBV28 and TRBJ1-5; TRBD1 aligns across 8 bases. J was trimmed by 2 bases and V by 6 bases; bases with no gene match: 6. In germline, CDR1 is MDHEN, CDR2 SYDVKM. The CDR3 has 15 residues.

The CDR3: CASSEKNFGRGSTGELFF. The CDR3 coding sequence is TGCGCCAGCAGTGAGAAGAATTTCGGGAGGGGCAGCACCGGGGAGCTGTTTTTT. The gene calls are TRBV10-1 and TRBJ2-2, with TRBD2 matching 8 bases. Trimming took 2 bases from V and 4 from J; bases not matched to a gene: 12. This CDR3 is built from 18 residues. Germline CDR1 WNHNN, CDR2 SYGVQD (reference sequence).

V usage is TRBV9 and J usage is TRBJ1-3; 9 nucleotides align to TRBD1. CDR1 SGDLS and CDR2 YYNGEE come from the germline V gene. CDR3 length equals 16 residues. Trimming removed 3 bases from V and 4 bases from J; junction bases left unmatched: 8. CDR3 sequence reads: CASSATGTGTGNTIYF. CDR3 nucleotides: TGTGCCAGCAGCGCCACCGGGACAGGGACCGGAAACACCATATATTTT.

V gene TRBV19 combines with J gene TRBJ2-7; D not resolved. V lost 6 bases to trimming and J lost 5 bases, with 17 bases between them. This CDR3 comprises 14 residues. CDR1 and CDR2 (germline): LNHDA, SQIVND (reference sequence). The CDR3 loop is CASSTGLPLHEQYF. The CDR3 bases are TGTGCCAGTAGCACCGGTCTACCACTCCACGAGCAGTACTTC.

The V and J genes are TRBV6-1 and TRBJ1-2; weak D call: TRBD1 (5 bases). Germline V CDR1 and CDR2: MNHNS, SASEGT. The V and J ends lost 10 bases and 8 bases respectively, with 26 bases between them. The CDR3 runs to 15 residues. This chain's CDR3 is CATIEWGGGLGGYTF. In DNA form, the CDR3 reads TGTGCCACAATTGAATGGGGTGGGGGGTTAGGCGGCTACACCTTC.